This TCR beta chain was identified during a study of identical twins (dated by TCRdb to the mid-2010s). As for the study more broadly: TCR alpha and beta repertoires from monozygotic twins, unrelated adults of various ages and cord blood were deep-sequenced to test whether fetal clonotypes persist. To rule out contamination, replicate twin experiments were performed at different times with different library preparation protocols.

Ten or more counts support this clonotype. Its antigen is unknown. It has no much larger one-base neighbor in the sample; base qualities were not kept. Every donor was a healthy Caucasian. The twin cohort comprised three pairs of female monozygotic twins, all aged about 18 to 30 years. CD4+ and CD8+ T cell populations were isolated with positive isolation kits from Invitrogen. The full study reports these points: In monozygotic twins, out-of-frame TCR alpha sharing was systematically underestimated by recombination models, although the models agreed with sharing between unrelated individuals. Out-of-frame TCR alpha sequences shared between twins showed an excess of low generation-probability sequences compared with coincidental sharing between unrelated individuals. Fewer insertions were carried by abundant cord blood beta clonotypes; a weaker similar trend was observed in young adult naive repertoires, while no such trend was observed in memory repertoires. Because the same donors could not be followed over many years, the conclusions relied on cross-sectional statistical analysis. The excess sharing between twins in beta out-of-frame sequences was weaker because fewer shared sequences reduced the signal-to-noise ratio. Zero-insertion analyses could be partly confounded by invariant T cells such as MAIT and iNKT, although diverse VJ usage argued against such confounding for most clonotypes.

Library generation was performed with 5' RACE. The sequencer was an Illumina HiSeq 2000. A universal primer binding site was added through template switching, and the final cDNA carried a unique molecular identifier so that TCR cDNA molecules could be counted accurately. Specific primers in the conserved constant-segment region were used to synthesize first-strand cDNA for TCR alpha and beta chains. To control for contamination, every cDNA library carried two barcodes: a SMART-Mk sample barcode plus Illumina barcodes. Two successive PCR steps introduced TruSeq adapter sequences along with Illumina sample barcodes. TCR alpha and beta cDNA libraries were sequenced on the Illumina HiSeq platform with custom primers. Per the source publication's procedure: Raw reads were processed with MiGEC to extract unique molecular identifiers, and MiXCR was used to determine CDR3 positions. For each individual, recombination models were inferred using an EM algorithm with the repgenHMM and IGoR tools. The analysis of shared clonotypes was done with the tcR package in R, with sharing normalized by the product of cloneset sizes. To study raw recombination free of thymic and clonal selection effects, out-of-frame nonproductive sequences were analyzed. TCRdb reworked the public reads: Q25 trimming with fastp, MiXCR clone assembly, productive beta chains retained. Duplicate CDR3 protein sequences are folded into a single record with the most common DNA and genes. The V and J calls were not made by the authors but by TCRdb's processing. This sample gives about 490,000 distinct CDR3 sequences in total; nearly 15% of them show up just once. Jointly, the top ten make up about 0.47% of the sample.

According to the germline V gene (reference sequence), CDR1 reads DFQATT and CDR2 reads SNEGSKA. The CDR3 runs 13 amino acids, cysteine and phenylalanine included. Only the CDR3 part of the read is kept: 39 bases, read in frame from the first base. V lost 3 bases and J lost 1 base; the stretch between them is 8 bases long. These same data were also listed under a study on yellow fever vaccine responses in identical twins. According to the second study: The T cell response to vaccination in identical twins was reported by the authors to appear partly convergent and partly personalized. Focusing on identical twins, the study followed the T cell clones that responded to the vaccine, and did so with precision.

The sequenced material came from CD4+ T cells sorted from blood. This TCR was recovered from a woman aged 18-29 years in good health. The V and J genes are TRBV20-1 and TRBJ2-3, with the D gene uncertain. The DNA is as follows: TGCAGTGCTAGGGACCCCCGCACAGATACGCAGTATTTT. Its coded protein is CSARDPRTDTQYF.